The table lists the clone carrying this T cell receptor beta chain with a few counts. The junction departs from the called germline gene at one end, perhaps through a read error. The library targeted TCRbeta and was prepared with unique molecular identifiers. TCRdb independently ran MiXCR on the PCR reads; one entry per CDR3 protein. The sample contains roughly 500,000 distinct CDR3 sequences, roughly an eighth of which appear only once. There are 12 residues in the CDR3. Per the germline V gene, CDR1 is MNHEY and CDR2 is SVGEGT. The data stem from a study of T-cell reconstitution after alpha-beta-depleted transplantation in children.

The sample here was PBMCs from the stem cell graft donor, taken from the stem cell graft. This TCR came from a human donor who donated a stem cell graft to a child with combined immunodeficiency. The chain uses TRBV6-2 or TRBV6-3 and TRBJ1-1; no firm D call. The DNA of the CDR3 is TGTGCCAGCAGTTACTATCCGGGCTTGTGTATCTTT. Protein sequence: CASSYYPGLCIF.